Sequencing of this T cell receptor beta chain was carried out in a study of cytomegalovirus exposure and HLA in healthy donors. Broader study findings: Earlier analysis yielded a pattern in which most TCR beta V segments were productive about 90% or about 30% of the time.

Germline V gene sequence: CDR1 SGHDT, CDR2 YYEEEE. J was trimmed by 7 bases and V by 0 bases; bases with no gene match: 7. This CDR3 is built from 15 residues. Remarks on this clone: Its target is unknown.

The PCR was carried out with 60 Vbeta primers and 13 Jbeta primers. The repertoire was sequenced with immunoSEQ multiplex PCR; TCRdb's copy has only in-frame clones and lacks some. This repertoire includes about 200,000 clones. The material sequenced was PBMCs. The clonotype originates from a girl aged 2 to 9 in good health and CMV-seropositive. The chain employs TRBV5-6 and TRBJ2-1; 7 nucleotides line up with TRBD1. CDR3 DNA: TGTGCCAGCAGCTTGGCGAGACAGGGCATTAATGAGCAGTTCTTC. Amino acid sequence: CASSLARQGINEQFF.